This T cell receptor beta chain was profiled in a study of blood T cell repertoires in COVID-19 (dated by TCRdb to 2020 to 2021). Context from the whole study: Samples from collaborators originated in the United States, Italy and Spain and spanned both the acute and convalescent phases of COVID-19. The repertoires were released in a freely available public database meant as a resource for research on the immune response to SARS-CoV-2. Where available, HLA class I and class II types were obtained from metadata supplied by the sample provider rather than from assay-based typing. The dataset comprised deeply sampled blood TCRbeta repertoires from subjects exposed to, actively infected with, or recovered from COVID-19. The prospective study material was composed of cDNA or gDNA derived from T cells, B-cell-depleted T cells, or PBMCs. Samples were obtained from the ongoing ImmuneRACE study (first 160 participants) and from some 1,300 subjects provided by 6 global collaborators. The sample metadata nearly always contained a de-identified subject ID, COVID-19 status, age in years and sex.

The collaborating institutions used their own protocols to collect whole blood in K2EDTA tubes. For TCRbeta analysis, collaborator samples were shipped as frozen whole blood, as isolated PBMCs, or as DNA extracted from either sample type. At the junction V is shortened by 2 bases and J by 13 bases; bases outside the gene matches: 19. The CDR3 sequence holds 15 residues, the cysteine and phenylalanine included. The sequence is cut down to CDR3 DNA, 45 bases in frame from base 1. The germline V gene (reference sequence) supplies CDR1 GTSNPN and CDR2 SVGIG. The immunoSEQ Assay, a bias-controlled multiplex PCR, was used to amplify TCRbeta CDR3 regions from genomic DNA. Per the source publication's procedure: Within the assay, amplification of reference gene primers was used to estimate how many nucleated cells each sample contained. Sequence reads were collapsed and filtered to measure the absolute abundance of every unique TCRbeta CDR3 rearrangement. Productive Simpson clonality was computed per sample as the square root of Simpson's diversity index over productive rearrangements. Sourced from immuneACCESS, this table was stored by TCRdb with only in-frame sequences that have V and J called. A share of the clones is absent; for the studies checked, an unresolved V gene accounts for under half, and the remainder has no known explanation. V, J and clone size are those of that table, while D and trimming were read from the DNA. A total of under 200,000 clones appear in this sample, about 86% of them only once. The ten largest clones take up roughly 7.3% of the sample.

What the study reported, not specific to this receptor: The amount of clinical and demographic metadata varied by source and participant and was provided uncurated.

As to this clone: Its recognized antigen is unknown. The sample holds no much larger clone one base away, and base qualities are not on file.

Sample: peripheral blood. The chain is assembled from TRBV30 and TRBJ2-5, and TRBD2 matches 7 of the central bases. This TCR derives from a woman older than 75 in a cohort sampled during active or convalescent COVID-19. The DNA sequence is TGTGCCTGGAGTTTGACCGGGGGAGGGACCCTAAGGATGTACTTC. This gives the protein CAWSLTGGGTLRMYF.